A single sample gave rise to the 17 T cell receptor beta chains below, sequenced in a study of molecular identifiers for immune sequencing clone quantification. TCRdb re-derived calls from the PCR reads in MiXCR, one entry per CDR3 protein. The repertoire has hundreds of thousands of distinct CDR3 sequences, approximately 24% of them found once; the top ten carry about 0.8%. Sequenced sample: naive CD8+ T cells from blood, with Jurkat cell RNA spiked in. Subset given: FACS-sorted CD8+CD4-CCR7+CD45RA+ naive T cells. These receptors were collected from a human donor in good health. Some libraries in this study had Jurkat cell RNA spiked in.

In this sample, this clonotype turned up a few times. The gene calls are TRBV29-1 and TRBJ2-7, with D possibly called TRBD1 or TRBD2 (5 bases each). Germline assignment: CDR1 SQVTM and CDR2 ANQGSEA. This CDR3 has 14 residues. The V end lost 0 bases, the J end lost 0 bases, and 9 bases lay between the germline ends. CDR3: CSVEDEGSSYEQYF. The CDR3, as DNA: TGCAGCGTTGAAGACGAGGGGAGCTCCTACGAGCAGTACTTC.

Remarks on this clonotype: A junction boundary mismatches the germline segment, possibly from a read error. The chain recombines TRBV5-3 with TRBJ2-2; D remains ambiguous. TRBV5-3 is known as an ORF, though its function is uncertain. The CDR3 extends over 14 amino acids. The DNA for the CDR3 is TGTGCCAGCAGCTTGGTTGGGGAAACCGGGGAGCTGTTTTTT. Its translation: CASSLVGETGELFF.

The table lists this clonotype with many counts. The V and J genes are TRBV7-9 and TRBJ1-6; 9 bases map to TRBD1. Germline lookup yields CDR1 SEHNR and CDR2 FQNEAQ (reference sequence). The CDR3 is made up of 16 amino acids. The ends lost 5 bases at V and 11 bases at J; junction bases unmatched: 13. The DNA of the CDR3 is TGTGCCAGCAGCCCTCGACAGGGGGTCGGGGGGGCACCCCTCCACTTT. Translating gives CASSPRQGVGGAPLHF.

This clonotype was found a few times. The gene calls are TRBV7-9 and TRBJ2-3; D ambiguous. This CDR3 has 16 residues. V gave up 2 bases and J gave up 0 bases, with 12 bases separating them. The germline V gene encodes CDR1 SEHNR and CDR2 FQNEAQ (reference sequence). DNA of the CDR3: TGTGCCAGCAGCTTAAGGTCATCCCCTAGCACAGATACGCAGTATTTT. This encodes CASSLRSSPSTDTQYF.

Only a few counts were recorded for this clonotype. The V and J genes are TRBV7-8 and TRBJ1-2; TRBD1 agrees at 9 bases. The CDR3 length is 16 residues. CDR1 is SGHVS and CDR2 is FQNEAQ in the germline V gene. Trimming at V came to 0 bases and at J to 5 bases, leaving 7 bases not matched to a gene. CDR3 bases: TGTGCCAGCAGCTTAGCCCACCGGGACAGGGTTTATGGCTACACCTTC. It translates to CASSLAHRDRVYGYTF.

The table lists this clonotype with many counts. V usage is TRBV5-8 and J usage is TRBJ2-3; D not certain. There are 14 residues in the CDR3. Germline V gene data show CDR1 as SGHTS and CDR2 as YDEGEE. V lost 1 base to trimming and J lost 2 bases, with 8 bases between them. CDR3 in amino acids: CASSLQESTDTQYF. CDR3 in DNA: TGTGCCAGCAGCTTGCAGGAGTCCACAGATACGCAGTATTTT.

Turning to this clonotype: Germline and junction disagree at one end, which may indicate a read error. The J gene is TRBJ2-4, the V gene TRBV19; 15 nucleotides align to TRBD2. The CDR3 totals 19 residues. Germline CDR1 reads LNHDA; CDR2 reads SQIVND (reference sequence). In nucleotides, the CDR3 is TGTACCAGTAGTATAGAAGGACTAGCGGGAGGGTTGCCCAAAAACATTCAGTACTTC. Translated: CTSSIEGLAGGLPKNIQYF.

V usage is TRBV27 and J usage is TRBJ1-1; the D is unclear. CDR3 length: 16 residues. Germline V CDR1 and CDR2: MNHEY, SMNVEV (reference sequence). V was shortened by 9 bases and J by 5 bases, with 25 bases between the two germline ends. CDR3 DNA: TGTGCCAGTGGCCTCCTGGCGGACTTAATGGGTACTGAAGCTTTCTTT. Its translation: CASGLLADLMGTEAFF.

This clonotype was seen ten or more times. The rearrangement uses TRBV9 and TRBJ2-3; TRBD2 matches 9 bases. With 1 base clipped from V and 6 bases from J, the junction kept 9 bases outside the gene matches. The germline CDR1 and CDR2 sequences are SGDLS and YYNGEE. There are 16 residues in the CDR3. The CDR3 region is CASSVSLAGLGDTQYF. CDR3 sequence (DNA): TGTGCCAGCAGCGTATCCCTAGCGGGGCTAGGGGATACGCAGTATTTT.

The genes are TRBV7-9 and TRBJ2-2; no reliable D call. The CDR3 loop spans 11 amino acids. The V end lost 7 bases, the J end lost 8 bases, and 8 bases lay between the germline ends. Germline-derived CDR1 and CDR2 are SEHNR and FQNEAQ (reference sequence). In DNA, the CDR3 is TGTGCCAGCACTCAGATTGGGGAGCTGTTTTTT. It specifies CASTQIGELFF.

V usage is TRBV29-1 and J usage is TRBJ2-1, with 7 bases aligning to TRBD1. This CDR3 contains 15 residues. The J segment lost 1 base and the V segment lost 6 bases, leaving 9 bases of the junction unmatched. Germline CDR1 SQVTM, CDR2 ANQGSEA. CDR3 region: CSVAQGLPSYNEQFF. The CDR3 DNA is TGCAGCGTGGCACAGGGGCTTCCTTCCTACAATGAGCAGTTCTTC.

This clonotype was detected a few times. The chain combines TRBV20-1 with TRBJ2-1; TRBD2 aligns across 7 bases. The CDR3 extends over 15 amino acids. Unmatched junction bases numbered 10, after V lost 6 bases and J lost 2 bases. CDR1 and CDR2 (germline): DFQATT, SNEGSKA (reference sequence). CDR3 region: CSARPTGGAYNEQFF. The CDR3 nucleotides are TGCAGTGCCAGACCTACGGGAGGTGCCTACAATGAGCAGTTCTTC.

The chain is built from TRBV19 and TRBJ2-7, with 9 bases lining up with TRBD1. V trimming: 5 bases; J trimming: 6 bases; junction bases outside the gene matches: 8. This CDR3 spans 14 amino acids. From germline, CDR1 is LNHDA and CDR2 SQIVND (reference sequence). CDR3 nucleotide sequence: TGTGCCAGTAGTGTACAGGGGGCCCAATCCGAGCAGTACTTC. Protein product: CASSVQGAQSEQYF. Full variable domain (outside the CDR3, taken from reference TRBV19 and TRBJ2-7): DGGITQSPKYLFRKEGQNVTLSCEQNLNHDAMYWYRQDPGQGLRLIYYSQIVNDFQKGDIAEGYSVSREKKESFPLTVTSAQKNPTAFYLCASSVQGAQSEQYFGPGTRLTVT.

Concerning this clonotype: One base away lies a much larger clone, so this may be a sequencing read error. J is TRBJ1-1 and V is TRBV9; D perhaps matches TRBD1 (5 bases). CDR3 length equals 14 residues. The germline CDR1 and CDR2 sequences are SGDLS and YYNGEE. The CDR3 spells CACSLGRGVTEAFF. The CDR3 region has the DNA TGTGCCTGCAGCCTAGGGAGAGGGGTCACTGAAGCTTTCTTT.

V usage is TRBV27 and J usage is TRBJ2-7, with 12 bases aligning to TRBD1. The CDR3 covers 15 residues. The germline V gene encodes CDR1 MNHEY and CDR2 SMNVEV (reference sequence). The junction had 7 bases not matched to a gene; V was cut back by 7 bases and J by 3 bases. In DNA, the CDR3 is TGTGCCAGCATTGGGACAGGGGGCGCGGACTACGAGCAGTACTTC. Its translation is CASIGTGGADYEQYF.

V gene TRBV11-2 combines with J gene TRBJ2-7, with 12 bases matching TRBD2. Germline V CDR1 and CDR2: SGHAT, FQNNGV. The CDR3 is made up of 17 amino acids. The ends lost 4 bases at V and 6 bases at J; junction bases unmatched: 13. CDR3 nucleotide sequence: TGTGCCAGCAGCTCACTAGCGGGGGGTACCCTGGGCCGCGAGCAGTACTTC. It codes for CASSSLAGGTLGREQYF.

At least ten counts were recorded for this clonotype. This rearrangement joins TRBV7-2 to TRBJ2-3; TRBD2 matches at 9 bases. CDR3 length: 16 residues. The ends lost 2 bases at V and 4 bases at J; junction bases unmatched: 7. The germline V gene encodes CDR1 SGHTA and CDR2 FQGNSA. As DNA, the CDR3 is TGTGCCAGCAGCTTAATTGCGGGGGGGCCTGCAGATACGCAGTATTTT. It specifies CASSLIAGGPADTQYF. Combining the CDR3 with reference TRBV7-2 and TRBJ2-3 gives the whole variable domain GAGVSQSPSNKVTEKGKDVELRCDPISGHTALYWYRQSLGQGLEFLIYFQGNSAPDKSGLPSDRFSAERTGGSVSTLTIQRTQQEDSAVYLCASSLIAGGPADTQYFGPGTRLTVL.